The clone carrying this T cell receptor beta chain was seen a single time. Its antigen is currently unknown. This specimen comes from a study of OX40 agonist ivuxolimab in advanced cancers. Overall study context: Given to patients was ivuxolimab, an agonistic anti-OX40 (CD134) antibody. Patients were around 83% male with ages roughly 20 to 80, mean about 60.

The germline V gene has CDR1 MNHNY and CDR2 SVGAGI (reference sequence). The CDR3 contains 13 residues. V lost 5 bases and J 1 base, leaving 8 bases between the germline ends. Using immunoSEQ multiplex PCR, the repertoire was profiled, and TCRdb retains in-frame clones only, with some absent. Counted here are tens of thousands of clones, around 84% occurring once; the ten biggest clones make up less than 25%. Study-wide findings and caveats: Determination of antigen specificity was not performed for the expanded peripheral T cells. Nonresponders, in some cases, also had low normalized T-cell clonal expansion.

This receptor was obtained from an adult with an advanced solid tumor such as melanoma, head and neck, liver or kidney cancer. The rearrangement links TRBV6-6 to TRBJ1-2; D remains unclear. The input for sequencing was CD4+ or CD8+ T cells sorted from blood, taken in a trial of the OX40 agonist ivuxolimab. The CDR3 is CASSHSVNYGYTF. The CDR3 bases are TGTGCCAGCAGTCACAGTGTTAACTATGGCTACACCTTC.